Reported below is one TCR beta chain. Sequencing used immunoSEQ multiplex PCR; TCRdb keeps in-frame clones, though not all of them. The sample contains some 260,000 clones, about 90% of which appear only once. The entry originates in a study of blood T cell repertoires in COVID-19. The ends were cut back, 2 bases at V and 5 bases at J, with 7 bases in the middle. The CDR3 consists of 14 residues. The germline V gene encodes CDR1 MRHNA and CDR2 SNTAGT. Sequenced material: peripheral blood. This clonotype was obtained from a woman aged 70-85 years with COVID-19, enrolled during active disease. The chain recombines TRBV6-4 with TRBJ1-6; D uncertain. CDR3 in amino acids: CASSDRVDNSPLHF. CDR3 DNA: TGTGCCAGCAGTGACCGGGTGGATAATTCACCCCTCCACTTT.